The next 22 T cell receptor beta chains were all read from a single sample in a study of CD8+CD57+ T cells in acquired aplastic anemia. Genomic DNA, the template, was used for profiling of the TCR beta VDJ and CDR3. A single record per CDR3 protein comes from TCRdb applying MiXCR to the reads. The top ten hold about 45% of the sample, which has about 190,000 distinct CDR3 sequences, under 70% seen once. The sample was sorted CD4+, CD8+, or CD8+CD57+ T cells (not recorded which) from PBMCs. The receptors stem from a human donor with severe aplastic anemia or a healthy control (not recorded which).

V is TRBV6-5 and J is TRBJ2-1, with 14 bases lining up with TRBD2. J gave up 9 bases and V 0 bases, and 4 bases lay outside the gene matches. Germline V gene data show CDR1 as MNHEY and CDR2 as SVGAGI. CDR3 size: 16 residues. DNA of the CDR3: TGTGCCAGCAGTTACTCGAAGACTAGCGGGAGGGGTGAGCAGTTCTTC. Encoded protein: CASSYSKTSGRGEQFF.

V is TRBV24-1 and J is TRBJ1-1; the D is unclear. CDR1 and CDR2 from the germline V gene are KGHDR and SFDVKD. V was pared by 2 bases and J by 10 bases, with 16 bases between. This CDR3 contains 14 residues. CDR3 sequence (DNA): TGTGCCACCAGTGATTCAGGAAGCGACAATGGAGCTTTCTTT. It encodes CATSDSGSDNGAFF.

This clonotype has just a few counts. A much larger clone is a single base away; this may be a read error. This chain connects TRBV11-2 to TRBJ1-2, with D unresolved. This CDR3 comprises 13 residues. CDR1 and CDR2 (germline): SGHAT, FQNNGV. CDR3 region: CASSLGAEHGYAF. CDR3 sequence (DNA): TGTGCCAGCAGCTTAGGGGCAGAGCATGGCTACGCCTTC.

This chain connects TRBV20-1 to TRBJ2-7; the D gene is possibly TRBD1 (6 bases). This CDR3 is built from 14 residues. V gave up 5 bases and J gave up 11 bases, with 25 bases separating them. Germline V gene data show CDR1 as DFQATT and CDR2 as SNEGSKA (reference sequence). Written as DNA, the CDR3 is TGCAGTGCTGTCAACCAGGGGCCGAGCAGAGTGGAGTACTTC. Amino acid sequence: CSAVNQGPSRVEYF.

As concerns this clonotype: A read error may produce the germline difference seen at one junction end. V is TRBV7-8 and J is TRBJ2-7; 10 nucleotides line up with TRBD2. Germline V gene sequence: CDR1 SGHVS, CDR2 FQNEAQ. The CDR3 runs to 15 residues. In DNA form, the CDR3 reads TGTGCCAACAGCCCGAGGACTAGCGGAACCTACGAGCAGTACTTC. Amino acid sequence: CANSPRTSGTYEQYF.

This clonotype was seen many times. The CDR3 DNA reads as TGTGCCAGCAGTGTGAGTACGGGAGTGTTTGATACGCAGTATTTT. It translates to CASSVSTGVFDTQYF. The J gene is TRBJ2-3, the V gene TRBV2, with D possibly matching TRBD2 (6 bases). Trimming removed 4 bases at V and 6 bases at J, with 17 bases between. The CDR3 is 15 amino acids. Germline V gene sequence: CDR1 SNHLY, CDR2 FYNNEI.

The chain employs TRBV12-3 or TRBV12-4 and TRBJ2-7, with a tentative D call TRBD1 (5 bases). Trimming shortened V by 1 base and J by 2 bases, and 12 bases separated the two germline ends. The CDR3 runs to 15 residues. CDR3: CASSLVGVYPYEQYF. The CDR3 DNA is TGTGCCAGCAGTTTAGTAGGGGTTTACCCCTACGAGCAGTACTTC.

This clonotype was picked up one time. This chain links TRBV5-7 with TRBJ2-7; maybe TRBD1 (5 bases). TRBV5-7 is assigned to the ORF class and has an uncertain function. V lost 4 bases and J lost 3, with 17 bases in between. This CDR3 is 15 amino acids long. The CDR3 here is CASSRDRAAHYEQYF. The DNA for the CDR3 is TGTGCCAGCAGCCGCGACAGAGCAGCCCACTACGAGCAGTACTTC.

Turning to this clonotype: A much larger clone differs from this one at a single base, so this may be a read error. V is TRBV6-6 and J is TRBJ2-7, with 15 bases matching TRBD2. After removal of 6 bases from V and 3 bases from J, the junction contained 9 bases not matched to a gene. Germline CDR1 and CDR2: MNHNY and SVGAGI (reference sequence). The CDR3 runs to 17 residues. The CDR3 loop reads CASRPGLAGGQNYEQYF. CDR3 bases: TGTGCCAGCAGGCCGGGACTAGCGGGGGGTCAAAACTACGAGCAGTACTTC.

The genes are TRBV6-1 and TRBJ2-7; D not certain. CDR3 length: 11 residues. The germline CDR1 and CDR2 sequences are MNHNS and SASEGT. V was cut by 2 bases and J by 4 bases, with 3 bases left in between. The CDR3 DNA reads TGTGCCAGCAGTGAAATGTACGAGCAGTACTTC. It codes for CASSEMYEQYF.

This chain links TRBV7-2 with TRBJ1-6; 7 nucleotides align to TRBD1. The V segment lost 6 bases and the J segment 7 bases; nucleotides outside the gene matches: 12. The CDR3 totals 16 residues. Looked up from germline, CDR1 is SGHTA and CDR2 is FQGNSA. Here the CDR3 reads CASRSAGHRGNSPLHF. The CDR3 DNA follows: TGTGCCAGCAGATCCGCGGGACACAGGGGAAATTCACCCCTCCACTTT.

J is TRBJ2-7 and V is TRBV15; D gene unclear. Germline lookup yields CDR1 LNHNV and CDR2 YYDKDF (reference sequence). V was trimmed by 0 bases and J by 3 bases, leaving 9 bases between them. This CDR3 comprises 14 residues. CDR3: CATSRDRISYEQYF. In DNA form, the CDR3 reads TGTGCCACCAGCAGAGATCGAATTAGCTACGAGCAGTACTTC.

The chain links TRBV20-1 to TRBJ2-3; TRBD2 aligns across 13 bases. The V segment lost 0 bases and the J segment 0 bases; nucleotides outside the gene matches: 6. The CDR3 loop spans 18 amino acids. The V gene's germline CDR1 is DFQATT and CDR2 SNEGSKA (reference sequence). CDR3 loop: CSARELAGGTASTDTQYF. Here the CDR3 DNA reads TGCAGTGCTAGAGAACTAGCGGGGGGGACTGCTAGCACAGATACGCAGTATTTT.

This chain connects TRBV10-3 to TRBJ2-3; 9 positions agree with TRBD2. V lost 2 bases and J lost 1; bases outside the gene matches: 4. Germline V gives CDR1 ENHRY, CDR2 SYGVKD. This CDR3 has 16 residues. CDR3 coding DNA: TGTGCCATCAGTGAGAGGCGGGAGGGGGGCACAGATACGCAGTATTTT. Its protein is CAISERREGGTDTQYF.

This clonotype was seen repeatedly, ten times or more. This rearrangement joins TRBV6-5 to TRBJ2-7; tentatively, D is TRBD1 (5 bases). Germline lookup yields CDR1 MNHEY and CDR2 SVGAGI. Trimming took off 2 bases at V and 6 bases at J, with 17 bases between the two ends. This CDR3 has 15 residues. The CDR3 spells CASSYRGGLGAEQYF. CDR3 coding DNA: TGTGCCAGCAGTTACCGTGGTGGCCTAGGGGCCGAGCAGTACTTC.

Details on this clonotype: A single base separates this from a much larger clone, so it may be a read error. J is TRBJ1-2 and V is TRBV4-3; the D gene is possibly TRBD1 (5 bases). Germline V gene data show CDR1 as LGHNA and CDR2 as YSLEER. The CDR3 totals 14 residues. The CDR3 loop is CASSPLGGDYGYAF. CDR3 DNA: TGCGCCAGCAGCCCCCTTGGGGGGGACTATGGCTACGCCTTC.

The chain couples TRBV9 to TRBJ2-5, with 8 nucleotides matching TRBD2. The V segment lost 4 bases and the J segment 5 bases; nucleotides outside the gene matches: 10. The CDR3 sequence is 15 residues long. CDR1 and CDR2 (germline): SGDLS, YYNGEE. Written as DNA, the CDR3 is TGTGCCAGCAGCCGAGGAGGGACTAGTGGGGAGACCCAGTACTTC. Translated, it gives CASSRGGTSGETQYF.

The rearrangement uses TRBV7-2 and TRBJ2-7; tentatively, D is TRBD2 (6 bases). Trimming removed 8 bases from V and 3 bases from J, with 14 bases in between. Germline V gives CDR1 SGHTA, CDR2 FQGNSA. The CDR3 is made up of 13 amino acids. CDR3 protein: CASSLRDGYEQYF. For the CDR3, the DNA is TGTGCCAGCTCCTTGCGGGACGGCTACGAGCAGTACTTC.

This clonotype was detected ten times or more. Germline and junction disagree at one end, which may indicate a read error. The genes are TRBV5-1 and TRBJ2-7; D is unresolved. The germline CDR1 and CDR2 sequences are SGHRS and YFSETQ. This CDR3 comprises 11 residues. The CDR3 sequence: CASSLNYEQYF. CDR3 nucleotides: TGTGCCAGCAGCCTCAACTACGAGCAGTACTTC.

This clonotype was seen a handful of times. CDR3 region: CASRDSGGSGTNNEQFF. In DNA form, the CDR3 reads TGTGCCAGCAGGGATTCGGGGGGGTCGGGTACCAACAATGAGCAGTTCTTC. The rearrangement uses TRBV12-3 or TRBV12-4 and TRBJ2-1; 8 bases agree with TRBD2. The CDR3 has 17 residues. V was clipped by 6 bases and J by 5 bases; unmatched bases: 15.

The rearrangement uses TRBV5-1 and TRBJ2-7; either TRBD1 or TRBD2 may supply D (5 bases each). Per germline, CDR1 SGHRS and CDR2 YFSETQ. CDR3 length: 14 residues. The ends were cut back, 3 bases at V and 2 bases at J, with 12 bases in the middle. The CDR3 is CASSSGRAAYEQYF. In DNA, the CDR3 is TGCGCCAGCAGCTCGGGACGAGCCGCCTACGAGCAGTACTTC. Complete variable domain (other parts from reference TRBV5-1 and TRBJ2-7): KAGVTQTPRYLIKTRGQQVTLSCSPISGHRSVSWYQQTPGQGLQFLFEYFSETQRNKGNFPGRFSGRQFSNSRSEMNVSTLELGDSALYLCASSSGRAAYEQYFGPGTRLTVT.

This chain links TRBV19 with TRBJ2-4; maybe TRBD1 (6 bases). CDR1 and CDR2 from the germline V gene are LNHDA and SQIVND (reference sequence). V was pared by 5 bases and J by 8 bases, with 13 bases between. The CDR3 consists of 13 residues. CDR3 in DNA: TGTGCCAGTAGTCCTACAGGGACGGACATTCAGTACTTC. It specifies CASSPTGTDIQYF.